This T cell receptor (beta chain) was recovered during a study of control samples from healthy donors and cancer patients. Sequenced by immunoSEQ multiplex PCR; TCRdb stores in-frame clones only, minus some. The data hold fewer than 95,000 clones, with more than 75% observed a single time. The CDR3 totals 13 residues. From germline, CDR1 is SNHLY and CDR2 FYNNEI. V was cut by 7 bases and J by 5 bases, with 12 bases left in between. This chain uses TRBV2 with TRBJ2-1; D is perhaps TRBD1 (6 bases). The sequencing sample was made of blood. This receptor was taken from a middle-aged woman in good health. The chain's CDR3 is CASKRDTNNEQFF. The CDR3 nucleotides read TGTGCCAGCAAGAGGGACACCAACAATGAGCAGTTCTTC.